This record covers a single TCR beta chain. The record originates from a study of cytomegalovirus exposure and HLA in healthy donors. This CDR3 comprises 17 residues. The germline CDR1 and CDR2 sequences are MDHEN and SYDVKM. Between the trimmed V and J ends, which lost 1 base and 1 base, there was a span of 16 bases. In the PCR, 60 Vbeta and 13 Jbeta primers were used. The data were produced by immunoSEQ multiplex PCR, yet TCRdb's version contains in-frame clones alone and is incomplete. This sample's table reports some 140,000 clones. Donors counted as nominally healthy when sampled, yet unrecorded immune exposures were likely.

J is TRBJ1-1 and V is TRBV28, with D possibly matching TRBD1 (5 bases). Input material: PBMCs. The sequence came from a woman aged 55-70 years in good health and CMV-seronegative. The CDR3 sequence is CASSLSIRVRANTEAFF. CDR3 nucleotides: TGTGCCAGCAGTTTATCAATTAGGGTCAGGGCGAACACTGAAGCTTTCTTT.